The clone carrying this T cell receptor (beta chain) has a single count. Its specificity is not known. This specimen belongs to a study of T cell responses to AZD1222 COVID-19 vaccine. Clones were read by immunoSEQ multiplex PCR, and TCRdb kept only the in-frame ones, dropping some. The sample contains under 200,000 clones, 93% of which appear only once. General study points: Following two doses of AZD1222, Spike-specific TCR breadth and depth rose. The sample set comprised mostly white British donors with more females, and clonal diversity was possibly underestimated.

The germline V gene has CDR1 SGHRS and CDR2 YFSETQ. Losses at the gene ends were 3 bases for V and 7 bases for J; bases not matched to a gene: 7. The CDR3 consists of 15 residues. This sequence originates from an adult in good health. Sample: peripheral blood, taken on day 0 of AZD1222 vaccination. V and J are TRBV5-1 and TRBJ2-2, with TRBD1 identical over 9 bases. This CDR3 reads CASSSWTGADGELFF. The CDR3 region has the DNA TGCGCCAGCAGCTCCTGGACAGGGGCGGACGGGGAGCTGTTTTTT.